Listed here is a single T cell receptor (beta chain). The length of the CDR3 is 16 residues. Germline values: CDR1 MDHEN, CDR2 SYDVKM. V lost 6 bases and J lost 7, with 19 bases in between. The sample originates from a study of shared clonotypes between healthy human individuals. The naive CD8 population came from CD45RO-negative cells selected for CCR7, without terminally differentiated effector memory CD45RA+ cells. Produced via immunoSEQ multiplex PCR; TCRdb's table is partial and in-frame only. The sample lists over 2 million clones; roughly 94% were seen once. Specimen: naive CD8+ T cells sorted from blood. V gene TRBV28 combines with J gene TRBJ1-6; weak D call: TRBD1 (5 bases). The clonotype was recovered from a man aged 18 to 30 in good health. This chain's CDR3 is CASSTPDTSANSPLHF. The CDR3 DNA reads as TGTGCCAGCAGCACCCCGGACACTTCGGCGAATTCACCCCTCCACTTT.